Below, one T cell receptor (beta chain) is given with its context. The sample comes from a study of blood T cell repertoires in COVID-19. Across the whole study: Spain, Italy and the United States supplied samples that represented acute and convalescent COVID-19. T cells, B-cell-depleted T cells, or PBMCs provided the cDNA or gDNA that served as material.

Original analysis: Estimated nucleated cell counts came from reference gene primer amplification. Clones were read by immunoSEQ multiplex PCR, and TCRdb kept only the in-frame ones, dropping some. Clonal size and the V and J genes are those of that table, whereas D and trimming came from the DNA. The table includes approximately 160,000 clones, approximately 75% detected once. Germline V CDR1 and CDR2: SGDLS, YYNGEE. The CDR3 has 13 residues. Trimming removed 4 bases at V and 7 bases at J, with 14 bases between. Specimen: peripheral blood. The TCR was taken from a human donor in a cohort sampled during active COVID-19. The chain carries TRBV9 and TRBJ1-2, with a possible D match to TRBD1 (6 bases). The CDR3 sequence: CASSREGGFGYTF. DNA of the CDR3: TGTGCCAGCAGCCGGGAGGGGGGCTTTGGCTACACCTTC.